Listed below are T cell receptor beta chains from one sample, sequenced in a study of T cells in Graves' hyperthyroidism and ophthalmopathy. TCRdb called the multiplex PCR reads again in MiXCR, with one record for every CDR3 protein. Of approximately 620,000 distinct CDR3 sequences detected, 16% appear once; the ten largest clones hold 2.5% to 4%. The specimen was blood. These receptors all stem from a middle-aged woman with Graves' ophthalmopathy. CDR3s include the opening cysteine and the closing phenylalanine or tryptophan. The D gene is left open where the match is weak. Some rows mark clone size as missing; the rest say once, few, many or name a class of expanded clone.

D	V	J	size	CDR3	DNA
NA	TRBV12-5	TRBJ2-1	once	CASGLVPSGGNEQFF	TGTGCTAGTGGTTTGGTACCTTCTGGGGGCAATGAGCAGTTCTTC
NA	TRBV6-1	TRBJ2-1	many	CASSETGGQVQFF	TGTGCCAGCAGCGAAACGGGGGGCCAAGTGCAGTTCTTC
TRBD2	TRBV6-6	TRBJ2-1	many	CASSYSSGGTNEQFF	TGTGCCAGCAGTTACTCTAGCGGGGGTACGAATGAGCAGTTCTTC
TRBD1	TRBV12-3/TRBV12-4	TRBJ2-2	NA	CASGTQQGRELFF	TGTGCCAGCGGAACCCAACAGGGGAGGGAGCTGTTTTTT
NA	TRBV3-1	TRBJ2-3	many	CASSQRPRTDTQYF	TGTGCCAGCAGCCAAAGGCCCCGCACAGATACGCAGTATTTT
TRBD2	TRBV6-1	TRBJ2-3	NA	CATSSGGDTDTQYF	TGTGCCACCTCTAGCGGGGGAGACACAGATACGCAGTATTTT
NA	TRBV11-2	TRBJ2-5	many	CASRNSRGRGETQYF	TGTGCCAGCAGGAATTCCCGGGGGCGAGGAGAGACCCAGTACTTC
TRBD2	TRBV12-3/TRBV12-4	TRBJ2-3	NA	CASSSHRSGDTDTQYF	TGTGCCAGCAGTTCCCACCGAAGCGGGGACACAGATACGCAGTATTTT
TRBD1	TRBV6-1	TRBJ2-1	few	CASSSVGQGYNEQFF	TGTGCCAGCAGTAGCGTGGGACAGGGCTACAATGAGCAGTTCTTC
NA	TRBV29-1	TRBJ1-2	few	CSVVGRPPYGYTF	TGCAGCGTTGTGGGGAGGCCACCCTATGGCTACACCTTC
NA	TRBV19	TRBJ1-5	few	CASSIVTRGDNQPQHF	TGTGCCAGTAGTATAGTGACCAGGGGTGACAATCAGCCCCAGCATTTT
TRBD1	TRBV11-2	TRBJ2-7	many	CASSFYTGGGKSYEQYF	TGTGCCAGCAGCTTTTACACAGGGGGCGGGAAGTCCTACGAGCAGTACTTC
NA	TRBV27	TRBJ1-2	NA	CASSWAGGQEGYTF	TGTGCCAGCAGTTGGGCAGGAGGGCAAGAAGGCTACACCTTC
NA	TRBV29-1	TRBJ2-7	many	CSVEGRMGVTYEQYF	TGCAGCGTTGAAGGTCGAATGGGGGTAACCTACGAGCAGTACTTC
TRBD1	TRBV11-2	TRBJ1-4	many	CASRTTTGGHEKLFF	TGTGCCAGCAGAACAACTACAGGGGGCCATGAAAAACTGTTTTTT
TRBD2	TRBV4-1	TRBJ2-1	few	CASSQTGTRRYNEQFF	TGCGCCAGCAGCCAAACCGGGACTAGGCGGTACAATGAGCAGTTCTTC
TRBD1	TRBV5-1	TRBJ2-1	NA	CASSSGQSTVNEQFF	TGCGCCAGCAGCTCGGGACAGAGCACAGTAAATGAGCAGTTCTTC
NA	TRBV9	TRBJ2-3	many	CASSLQDKVTDTQYF	TGTGCCAGCAGCCTCCAGGACAAAGTCACAGATACGCAGTATTTT
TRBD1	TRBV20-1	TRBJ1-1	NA	CSASRTGINTEAFF	TGCAGTGCTAGTCGGACAGGGATAAACACTGAAGCTTTCTTT
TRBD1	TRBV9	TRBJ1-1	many	CASSVGQGNEAFF	TGTGCCAGCAGCGTCGGACAGGGTAATGAAGCTTTCTTT
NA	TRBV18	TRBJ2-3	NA	CASTTQTDTQYF	TGTGCCAGCACGACACAAACAGATACGCAGTATTTT
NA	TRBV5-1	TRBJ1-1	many	CASTFFPRENTEAFF	TGCGCCAGCACTTTTTTCCCCCGGGAGAACACTGAAGCTTTCTTT
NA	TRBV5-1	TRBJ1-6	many	CASSFLPPSLSSYNSPLHF	TGCGCCAGCAGTTTCCTTCCTCCCAGCCTGAGCTCCTATAATTCACCCCTCCACTTT
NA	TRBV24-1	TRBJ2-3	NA	CATGTGPSTDTQYF	TGTGCCACCGGAACAGGCCCCAGCACAGATACGCAGTATTTT
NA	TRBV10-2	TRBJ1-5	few	CASSEGGNGFSNQPQHF	TGCGCCAGCAGTGAAGGGGGGAATGGGTTTAGCAATCAGCCCCAGCATTTT
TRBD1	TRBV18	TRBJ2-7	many	CASSPYWGQGANEQYF	TGTGCCAGCTCACCATATTGGGGACAGGGTGCCAACGAGCAGTACTTC
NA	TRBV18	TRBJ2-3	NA	CVSSPPSGTDTQYF	TGTGTCAGCTCACCACCCAGCGGCACAGATACGCAGTATTTT